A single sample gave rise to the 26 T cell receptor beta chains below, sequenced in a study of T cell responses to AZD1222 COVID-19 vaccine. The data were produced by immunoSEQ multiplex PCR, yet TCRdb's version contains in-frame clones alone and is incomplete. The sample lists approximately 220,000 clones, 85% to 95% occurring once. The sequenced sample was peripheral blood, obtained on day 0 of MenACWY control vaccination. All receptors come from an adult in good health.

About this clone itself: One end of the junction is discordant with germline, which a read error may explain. The CDR3 coding sequence is TGCGCCCGCAGATGGTACGAGCAGTACTTC. Translation: CARRWYEQYF. The gene calls are TRBV23-1 and TRBJ2-7, with unresolved D. TRBV23-1 is noted as an ORF with a role that remains uncertain. The CDR3 is 10 amino acids.

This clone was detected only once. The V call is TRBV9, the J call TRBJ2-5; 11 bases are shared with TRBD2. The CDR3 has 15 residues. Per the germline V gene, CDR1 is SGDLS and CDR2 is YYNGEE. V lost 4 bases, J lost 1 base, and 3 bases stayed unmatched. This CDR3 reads CASSLSGGGQETQYF. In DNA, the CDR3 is TGTGCCAGCAGCCTTAGCGGGGGGGGCCAAGAGACCCAGTACTTC.

The chain's CDR3 is CASRNHRGRDETQYF. The CDR3 bases are TGTGCCAGCAGAAACCACAGGGGGCGCGATGAGACCCAGTACTTC. This chain links TRBV6-5 with TRBJ2-5; 9 nucleotides align to TRBD1. CDR1 and CDR2 from the germline V gene are MNHEY and SVGAGI. The CDR3 has 15 amino acids. V dropped 6 bases and J dropped 5; count of bases not matched to a gene: 10.

The CDR3 DNA sequence: TGTGCCAGCAGTGGGCTGACAGGGGCCAATTCACCCCTCCACTTT. Translation gives CASSGLTGANSPLHF. The V gene is TRBV5-6, the J gene TRBJ1-6; TRBD1 aligns across 8 bases. CDR1 and CDR2 (germline): SGHDT, YYEEEE. The trim removed 5 bases at V and 7 bases at J, leaving 8 bases unmatched. The CDR3 runs to 15 residues.

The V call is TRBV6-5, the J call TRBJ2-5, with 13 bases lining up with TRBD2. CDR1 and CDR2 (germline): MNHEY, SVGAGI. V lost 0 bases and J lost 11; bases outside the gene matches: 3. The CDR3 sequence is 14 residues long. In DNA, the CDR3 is TGTGCCAGCAGTTACTCGGGGACTAGCGGGGATCAGTACTTC. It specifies CASSYSGTSGDQYF.

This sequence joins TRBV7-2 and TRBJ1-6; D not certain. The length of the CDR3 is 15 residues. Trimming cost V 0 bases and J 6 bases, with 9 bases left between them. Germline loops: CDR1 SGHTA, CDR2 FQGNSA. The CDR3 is CASSLAGEVNSPLHF. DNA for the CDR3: TGTGCCAGCAGCTTAGCGGGCGAGGTTAATTCACCCCTCCACTTT.

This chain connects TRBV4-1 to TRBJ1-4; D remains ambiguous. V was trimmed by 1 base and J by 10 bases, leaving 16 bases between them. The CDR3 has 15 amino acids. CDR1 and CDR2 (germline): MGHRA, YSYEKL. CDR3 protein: CASSQGRQALGKLFF. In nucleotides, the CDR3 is TGCGCCAGCAGCCAAGGTCGGCAGGCACTAGGAAAACTGTTTTTT.

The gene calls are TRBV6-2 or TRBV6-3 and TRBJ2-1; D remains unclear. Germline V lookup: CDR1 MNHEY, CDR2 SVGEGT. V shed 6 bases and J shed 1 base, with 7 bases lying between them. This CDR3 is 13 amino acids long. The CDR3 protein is CASSPYSYNEQFF. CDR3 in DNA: TGTGCCAGCAGCCCTTATTCCTACAATGAGCAGTTCTTC.

The CDR3 sequence: CASSHVTGGGEAFF. Here the CDR3 DNA reads TGCGCCAGCAGCCACGTAACAGGGGGCGGTGAAGCTTTCTTT. The chain combines TRBV4-3 with TRBJ1-1; 9 positions match TRBD1. Germline CDR1 and CDR2: LGHNA and YSLEER. This CDR3 spans 14 amino acids. The V and J ends lost 3 bases and 7 bases, in that order; junction bases with no gene match: 6.

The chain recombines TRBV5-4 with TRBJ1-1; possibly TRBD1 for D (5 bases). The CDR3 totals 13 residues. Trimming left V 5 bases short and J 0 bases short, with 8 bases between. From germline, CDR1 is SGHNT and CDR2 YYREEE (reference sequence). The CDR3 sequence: CASRGGMNTEAFF. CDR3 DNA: TGTGCCAGCAGGGGGGGGATGAACACTGAAGCTTTCTTT.

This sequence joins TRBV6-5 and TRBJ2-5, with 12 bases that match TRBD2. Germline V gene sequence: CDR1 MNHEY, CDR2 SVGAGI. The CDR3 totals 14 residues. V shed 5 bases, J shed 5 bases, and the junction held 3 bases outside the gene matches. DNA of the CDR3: TGTGCCAGCAGTAGACTAGCGGGGGATGAGACCCAGTACTTC. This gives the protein CASSRLAGDETQYF.

The CDR3 DNA reads as TGCGCCAGCAGCTTGGATTCAACATCGAACACCGGGGAGCTGTTTTTT. It specifies CASSLDSTSNTGELFF. The V and J genes are TRBV5-1 and TRBJ2-2; D is ambiguous. The CDR3 loop spans 16 amino acids. CDR1 and CDR2 from the germline V gene are SGHRS and YFSETQ. The V end lost 0 bases, the J end lost 0 bases, and 9 bases lay between the germline ends.

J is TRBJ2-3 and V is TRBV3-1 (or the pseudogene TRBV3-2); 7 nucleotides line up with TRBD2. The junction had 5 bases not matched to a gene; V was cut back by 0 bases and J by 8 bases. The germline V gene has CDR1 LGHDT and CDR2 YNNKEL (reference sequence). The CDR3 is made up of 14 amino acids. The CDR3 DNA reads TGTGCCAGCAGCCAAGATCTGGCTAGCGGTACGCAGTATTTT. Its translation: CASSQDLASGTQYF.

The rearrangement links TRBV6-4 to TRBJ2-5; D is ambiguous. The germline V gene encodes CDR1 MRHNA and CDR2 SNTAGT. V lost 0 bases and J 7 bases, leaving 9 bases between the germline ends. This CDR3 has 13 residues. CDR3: CASSDSLGGTQYF. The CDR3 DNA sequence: TGTGCCAGCAGTGACTCGTTGGGCGGGACCCAGTACTTC.

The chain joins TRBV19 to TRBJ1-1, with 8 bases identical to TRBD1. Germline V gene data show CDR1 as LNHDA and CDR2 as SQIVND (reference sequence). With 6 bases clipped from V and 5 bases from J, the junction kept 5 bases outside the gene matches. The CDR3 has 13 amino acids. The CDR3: CASSGQGWTEAFF. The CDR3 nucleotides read TGTGCCAGTAGCGGACAGGGTTGGACTGAAGCTTTCTTT.

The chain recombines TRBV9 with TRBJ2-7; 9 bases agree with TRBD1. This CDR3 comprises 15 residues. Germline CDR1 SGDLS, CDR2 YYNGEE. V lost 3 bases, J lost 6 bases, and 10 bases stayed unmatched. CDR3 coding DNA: TGTGCCAGCAGCGCCACCGACGGGACAGGGTCCGAGCAGTACTTC. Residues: CASSATDGTGSEQYF.

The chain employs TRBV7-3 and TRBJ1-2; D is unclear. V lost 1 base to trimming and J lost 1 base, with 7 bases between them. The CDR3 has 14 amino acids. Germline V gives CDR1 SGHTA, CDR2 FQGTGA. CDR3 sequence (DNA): TGTGCCAGCAGCTTAAAGACACGTAACTATGGCTACACCTTC. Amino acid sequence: CASSLKTRNYGYTF.

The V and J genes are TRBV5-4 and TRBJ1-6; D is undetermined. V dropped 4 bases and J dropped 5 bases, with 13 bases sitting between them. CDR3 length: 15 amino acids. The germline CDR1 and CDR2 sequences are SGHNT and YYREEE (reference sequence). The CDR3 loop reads CASSPAGTNNSPLHF. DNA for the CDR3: TGTGCCAGCAGCCCGGCGGGAACTAATAATTCACCCCTCCACTTT.

The CDR3 DNA reads TGTGCCAGCAGCCATGCCGACAGGAACTATGGCTACACCTTC. Its protein is CASSHADRNYGYTF. The rearrangement links TRBV3-1 (or the pseudogene TRBV3-2) to TRBJ1-2; a possible D gene is TRBD1 (6 bases). This CDR3 contains 14 residues. Germline values: CDR1 LGHDT, CDR2 YNNKEL (reference sequence). The V gene lost 3 bases and the J gene lost 2 bases, with 10 bases spanning the gap.

The CDR3 region is CASSTYSGPKKAFF. The CDR3 nucleotides read TGTGCCAGCAGTACTTACTCGGGACCAAAGAAAGCTTTCTTT. This chain uses TRBV6-2 or TRBV6-3 with TRBJ1-1; tentatively, D is TRBD1 (5 bases). The V gene lost 5 bases and the J gene lost 9 bases, with 19 bases spanning the gap. Germline loops: CDR1 MNHEY, CDR2 SVGEGT. The CDR3 is 14 residues long.

The CDR3 is CASSVGGLAATDTQYF. CDR3 bases: TGTGCCAGCAGCGTAGGGGGACTAGCGGCTACAGATACGCAGTATTTT. The chain recombines TRBV9 with TRBJ2-3; 11 nucleotides align to TRBD2. The V and J ends lost 0 bases and 3 bases, in that order; junction bases with no gene match: 3. CDR1 is SGDLS, CDR2 YYNGEE, per germline. This CDR3 has 16 amino acids.

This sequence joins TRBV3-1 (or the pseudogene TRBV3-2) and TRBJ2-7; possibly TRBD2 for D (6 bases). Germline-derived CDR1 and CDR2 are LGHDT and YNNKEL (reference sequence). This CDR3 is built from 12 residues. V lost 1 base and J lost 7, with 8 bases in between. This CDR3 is CASSQVGGEQYF. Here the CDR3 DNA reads TGTGCCAGCAGCCAAGTGGGGGGTGAGCAGTACTTC.

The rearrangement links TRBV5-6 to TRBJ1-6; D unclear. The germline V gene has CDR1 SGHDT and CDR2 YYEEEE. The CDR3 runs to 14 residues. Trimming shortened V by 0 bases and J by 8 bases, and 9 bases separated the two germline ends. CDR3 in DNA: TGTGCCAGCAGCTTGGTCTCCGGACATTCACCCCTCCACTTT. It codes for CASSLVSGHSPLHF.

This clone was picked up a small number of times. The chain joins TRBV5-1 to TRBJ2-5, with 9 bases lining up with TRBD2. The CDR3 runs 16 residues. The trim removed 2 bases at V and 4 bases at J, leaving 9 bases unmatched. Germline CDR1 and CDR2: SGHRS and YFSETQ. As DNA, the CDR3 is TGCGCCAGCAGCTTATCACGCGGGGGGGGAAGAGAGACCCAGTACTTC. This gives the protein CASSLSRGGGRETQYF.

The CDR3 DNA reads as TGTGCCAGTAGTATCTGGACAGGGGGAAAAGGCTACACCTTC. Protein: CASSIWTGGKGYTF. The chain recombines TRBV19 with TRBJ1-2, with 10 positions matching TRBD1. The CDR3 has 14 amino acids. CDR1 is LNHDA and CDR2 is SQIVND in the germline V gene (reference sequence). The J segment lost 8 bases and the V segment lost 3 bases, leaving 6 bases of the junction unmatched.

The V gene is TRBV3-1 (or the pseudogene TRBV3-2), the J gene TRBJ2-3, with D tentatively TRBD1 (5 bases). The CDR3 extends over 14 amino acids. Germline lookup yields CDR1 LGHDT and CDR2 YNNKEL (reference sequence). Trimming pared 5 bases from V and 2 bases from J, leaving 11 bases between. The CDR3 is CASSFRQPTDTQYF. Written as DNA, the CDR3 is TGTGCCAGCAGCTTCCGACAGCCCACAGATACGCAGTATTTT.